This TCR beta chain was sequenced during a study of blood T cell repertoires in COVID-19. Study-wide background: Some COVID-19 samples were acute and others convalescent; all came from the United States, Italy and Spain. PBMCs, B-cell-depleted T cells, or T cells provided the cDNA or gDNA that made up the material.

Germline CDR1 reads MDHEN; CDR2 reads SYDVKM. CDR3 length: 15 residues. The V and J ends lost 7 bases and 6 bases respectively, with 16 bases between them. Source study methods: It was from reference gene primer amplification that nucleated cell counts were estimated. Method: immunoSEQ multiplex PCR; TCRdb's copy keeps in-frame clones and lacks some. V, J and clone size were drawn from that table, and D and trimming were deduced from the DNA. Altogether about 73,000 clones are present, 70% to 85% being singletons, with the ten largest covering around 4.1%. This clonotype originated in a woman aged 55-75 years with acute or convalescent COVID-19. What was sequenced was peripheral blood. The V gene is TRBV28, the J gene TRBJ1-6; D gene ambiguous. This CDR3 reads CASTRDGVGNSPLHF. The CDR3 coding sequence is TGTGCCAGCACCCGGGATGGGGTTGGTAATTCACCCCTCCACTTT.